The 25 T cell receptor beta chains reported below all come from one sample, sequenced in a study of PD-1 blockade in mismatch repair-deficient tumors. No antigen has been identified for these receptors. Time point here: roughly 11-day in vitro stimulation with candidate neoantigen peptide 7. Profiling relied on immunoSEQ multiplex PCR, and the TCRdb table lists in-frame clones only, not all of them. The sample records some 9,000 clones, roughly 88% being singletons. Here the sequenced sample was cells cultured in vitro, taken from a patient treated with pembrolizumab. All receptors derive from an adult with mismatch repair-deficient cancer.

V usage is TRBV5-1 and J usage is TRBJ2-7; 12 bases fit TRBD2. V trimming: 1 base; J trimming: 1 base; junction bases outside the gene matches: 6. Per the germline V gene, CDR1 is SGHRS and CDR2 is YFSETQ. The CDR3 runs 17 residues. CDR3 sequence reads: CASSLSFGTSGSYEQYF. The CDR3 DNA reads TGCGCCAGCAGCTTGAGTTTTGGGACTAGCGGGTCCTACGAGCAGTACTTC.

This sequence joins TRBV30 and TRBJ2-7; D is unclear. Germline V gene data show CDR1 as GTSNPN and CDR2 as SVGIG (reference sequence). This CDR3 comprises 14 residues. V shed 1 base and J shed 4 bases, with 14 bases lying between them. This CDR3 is CAWSEGSYGYEQYF. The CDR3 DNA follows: TGTGCCTGGAGTGAGGGCTCTTACGGATACGAGCAGTACTTC.

In DNA form, the CDR3 reads TGTGCCAGCAGGGACAACCAAGAGACCCAGTACTTC. It translates to CASRDNQETQYF. The genes are TRBV6-6 and TRBJ2-5, with D possibly being TRBD1 (5 bases). The CDR3 runs 12 residues. Trimming took off 6 bases at V and 0 bases at J, with 5 bases between the two ends. Germline CDR1 and CDR2: MNHNY and SVGAGI (reference sequence).

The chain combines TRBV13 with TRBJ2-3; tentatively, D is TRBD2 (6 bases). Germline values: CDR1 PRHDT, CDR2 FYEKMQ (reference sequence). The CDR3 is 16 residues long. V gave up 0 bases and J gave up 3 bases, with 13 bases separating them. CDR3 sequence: CASSLGGGIGTDTQYF. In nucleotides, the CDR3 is TGTGCCAGCAGCTTAGGCGGGGGAATTGGGACAGATACGCAGTATTTT.

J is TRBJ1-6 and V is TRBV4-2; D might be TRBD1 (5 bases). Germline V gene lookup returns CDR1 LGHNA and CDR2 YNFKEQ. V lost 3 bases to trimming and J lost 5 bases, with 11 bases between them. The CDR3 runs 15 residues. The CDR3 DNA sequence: TGTGCCAGCAGCCAGCTGGGACTGGATAATTCACCCCTCCACTTT. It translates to CASSQLGLDNSPLHF.

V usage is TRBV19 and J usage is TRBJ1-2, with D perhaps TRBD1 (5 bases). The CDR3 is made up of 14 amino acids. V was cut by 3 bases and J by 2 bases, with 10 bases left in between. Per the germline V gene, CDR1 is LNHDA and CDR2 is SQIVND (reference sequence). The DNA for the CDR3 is TGTGCCAGTAGTATGGTAGGGGACAACTATGGCTACACCTTC. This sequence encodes CASSMVGDNYGYTF.

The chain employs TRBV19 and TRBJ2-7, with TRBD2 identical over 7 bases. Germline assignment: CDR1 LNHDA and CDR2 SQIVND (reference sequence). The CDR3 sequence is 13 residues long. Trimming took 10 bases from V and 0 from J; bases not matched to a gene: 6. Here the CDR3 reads CATRDYSSYEQYF. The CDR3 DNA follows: TGTGCCACCAGGGACTACTCCTCCTACGAGCAGTACTTC.

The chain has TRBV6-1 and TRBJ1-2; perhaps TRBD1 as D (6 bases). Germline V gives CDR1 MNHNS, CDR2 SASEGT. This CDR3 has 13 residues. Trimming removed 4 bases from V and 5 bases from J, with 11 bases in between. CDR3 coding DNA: TGTGCCAGCAGTGTTACAGGGATGTATGGCTACACCTTC. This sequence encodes CASSVTGMYGYTF.

The CDR3 DNA reads as TGTGCCAGCACCACCCACGGCTATGAGCAGTTCTTC. It specifies CASTTHGYEQFF. The chain is built from TRBV7-8 and TRBJ2-1; D call uncertain. Germline CDR1 SGHVS, CDR2 FQNEAQ. This CDR3 region has 12 residues. The V gene lost 7 bases and the J gene lost 8 bases, with 12 bases spanning the gap.

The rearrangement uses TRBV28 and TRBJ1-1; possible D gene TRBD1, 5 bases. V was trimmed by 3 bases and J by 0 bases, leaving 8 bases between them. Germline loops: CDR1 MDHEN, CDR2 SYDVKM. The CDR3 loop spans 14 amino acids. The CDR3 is CASSFRGLNTEAFF. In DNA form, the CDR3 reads TGTGCCAGCAGTTTTAGGGGCCTGAACACTGAAGCTTTCTTT.

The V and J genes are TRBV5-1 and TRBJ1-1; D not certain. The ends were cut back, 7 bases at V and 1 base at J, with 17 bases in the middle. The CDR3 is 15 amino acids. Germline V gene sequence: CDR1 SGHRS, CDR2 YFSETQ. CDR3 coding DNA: TGCGCCAGCCATCCCCATGGGCGGACGAACACTGAAGCTTTCTTT. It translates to CASHPHGRTNTEAFF.

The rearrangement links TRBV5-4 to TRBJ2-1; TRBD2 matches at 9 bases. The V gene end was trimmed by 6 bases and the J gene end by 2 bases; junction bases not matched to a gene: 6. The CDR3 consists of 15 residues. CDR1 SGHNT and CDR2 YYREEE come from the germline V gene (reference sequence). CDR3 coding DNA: TGTGCCAGCACCTTTAGCGGGAGCCCCTACAATGAGCAGTTCTTC. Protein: CASTFSGSPYNEQFF.

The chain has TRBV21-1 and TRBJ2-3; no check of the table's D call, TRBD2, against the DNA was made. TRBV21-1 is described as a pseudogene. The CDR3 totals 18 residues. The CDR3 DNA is TGTGCCAGCAGAACCCGACTAGCGGGAGGGCCATGCACAGATACGCAGTATTTT. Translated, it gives CASRTRLAGGPCTDTQYF.

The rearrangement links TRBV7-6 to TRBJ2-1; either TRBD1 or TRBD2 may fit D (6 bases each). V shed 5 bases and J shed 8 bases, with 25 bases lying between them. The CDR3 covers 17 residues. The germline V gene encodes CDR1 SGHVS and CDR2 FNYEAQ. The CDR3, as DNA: TGTGCCAGCAGCCCCGGGGGATTGGTCAGGGGATGGGATGAGCAGTTCTTC. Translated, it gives CASSPGGLVRGWDEQFF.

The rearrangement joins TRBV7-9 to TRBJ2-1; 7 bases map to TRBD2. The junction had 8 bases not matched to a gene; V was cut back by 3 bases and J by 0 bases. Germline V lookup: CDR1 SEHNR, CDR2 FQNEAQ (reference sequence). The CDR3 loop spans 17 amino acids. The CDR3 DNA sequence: TGTGCCAGCAGCTTTCCCCGGGAGGCGATCTCCTACAATGAGCAGTTCTTC. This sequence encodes CASSFPREAISYNEQFF. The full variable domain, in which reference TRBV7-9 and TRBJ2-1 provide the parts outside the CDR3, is DTGVSQNPRHKITKRGQNVTFRCDPISEHNRLYWYRQTLGQGPEFLTYFQNEAQLEKSRLLSDRFSAERPKGSFSTLEIQRTEQGDSAMYLCASSFPREAISYNEQFFGPGTRLTVL.

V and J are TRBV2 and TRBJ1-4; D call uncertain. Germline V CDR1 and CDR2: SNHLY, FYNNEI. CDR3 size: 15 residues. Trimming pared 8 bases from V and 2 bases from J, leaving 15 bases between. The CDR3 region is CASQPQGGTNEKLFF. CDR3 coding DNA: TGTGCCAGCCAGCCCCAAGGTGGGACTAATGAAAAACTGTTTTTT.

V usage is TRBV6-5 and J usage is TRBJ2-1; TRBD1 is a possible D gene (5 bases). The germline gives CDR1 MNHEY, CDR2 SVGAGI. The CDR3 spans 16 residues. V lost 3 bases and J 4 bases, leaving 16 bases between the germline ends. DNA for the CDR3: TGTGCCAGCAGTTATGTGGTAGGGGCTGGGTACAATGAGCAGTTCTTC. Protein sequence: CASSYVVGAGYNEQFF.

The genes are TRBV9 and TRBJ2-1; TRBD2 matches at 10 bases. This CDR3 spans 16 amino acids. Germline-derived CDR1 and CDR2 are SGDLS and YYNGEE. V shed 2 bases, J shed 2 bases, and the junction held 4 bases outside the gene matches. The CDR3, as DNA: TGTGCCAGCAGCGTCAGTCTAGCGGGAGCCTACAATGAGCAGTTCTTC. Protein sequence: CASSVSLAGAYNEQFF.

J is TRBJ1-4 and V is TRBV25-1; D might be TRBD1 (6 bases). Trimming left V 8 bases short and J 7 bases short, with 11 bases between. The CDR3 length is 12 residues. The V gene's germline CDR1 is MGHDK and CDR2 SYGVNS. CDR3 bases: TGTGCCAGCCGTGGAGGGGGTGAAAAACTGTTTTTT. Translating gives CASRGGGEKLFF.

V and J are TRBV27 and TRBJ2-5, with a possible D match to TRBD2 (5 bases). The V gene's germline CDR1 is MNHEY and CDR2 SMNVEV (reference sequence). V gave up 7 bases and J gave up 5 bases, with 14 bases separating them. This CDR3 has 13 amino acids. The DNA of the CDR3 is TGTGCCAGCAAATCCCCGCCGGGGGAGACCCAGTACTTC. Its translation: CASKSPPGETQYF.

The CDR3 protein is CASSKIGDIGVSYNSPLHF. DNA of the CDR3: TGTGCCAGTAGTAAGATCGGGGACATCGGTGTTTCCTATAATTCACCCCTCCACTTT. J is TRBJ1-6 and V is TRBV19, with D perhaps TRBD1 (6 bases). The CDR3 sequence is 19 residues long. V lost 4 bases and J 1 base, leaving 20 bases between the germline ends. Germline CDR1 reads LNHDA; CDR2 reads SQIVND (reference sequence).

CDR3 region: CAWGGQGRDTIYF. In DNA, the CDR3 is TGTGCCTGGGGTGGACAGGGACGGGACACCATATATTTT. The genes are TRBV30 and TRBJ1-3; 8 positions match TRBD1. From germline, CDR1 is GTSNPN and CDR2 SVGIG (reference sequence). The CDR3 has 13 amino acids. J gave up 8 bases and V 5 bases, and 8 bases lay outside the gene matches. The full variable domain, rest sourced from reference TRBV30 and TRBJ1-3, is SQTIHQWPATLVQPVGSPLSLECTVEGTSNPNLYWYRQAAGRGLQLLFYSVGIGQISSEVPQNLSASRPQDRQFILSSKKLLLSDSGFYLCAWGGQGRDTIYFGEGSWLTVV.

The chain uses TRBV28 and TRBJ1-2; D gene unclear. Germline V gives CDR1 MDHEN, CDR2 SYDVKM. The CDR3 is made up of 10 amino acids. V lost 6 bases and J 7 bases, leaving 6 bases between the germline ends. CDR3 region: CASRDIGYTF. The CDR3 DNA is TGTGCCAGCAGAGATATTGGCTACACCTTC.

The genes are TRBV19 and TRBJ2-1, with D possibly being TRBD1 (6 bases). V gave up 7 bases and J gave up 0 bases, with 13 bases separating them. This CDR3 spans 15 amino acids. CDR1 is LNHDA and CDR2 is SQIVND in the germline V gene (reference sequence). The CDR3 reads CASTRTGSSYNEQFF. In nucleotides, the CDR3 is TGTGCCAGTACCCGAACAGGGAGCTCCTACAATGAGCAGTTCTTC.

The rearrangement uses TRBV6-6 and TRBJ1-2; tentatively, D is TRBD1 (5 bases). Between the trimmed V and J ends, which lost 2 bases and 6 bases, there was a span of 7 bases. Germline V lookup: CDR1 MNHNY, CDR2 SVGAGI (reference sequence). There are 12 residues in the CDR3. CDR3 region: CASSYGGNGYTF. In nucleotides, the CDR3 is TGTGCCAGCAGTTACGGGGGAAATGGCTACACCTTC.